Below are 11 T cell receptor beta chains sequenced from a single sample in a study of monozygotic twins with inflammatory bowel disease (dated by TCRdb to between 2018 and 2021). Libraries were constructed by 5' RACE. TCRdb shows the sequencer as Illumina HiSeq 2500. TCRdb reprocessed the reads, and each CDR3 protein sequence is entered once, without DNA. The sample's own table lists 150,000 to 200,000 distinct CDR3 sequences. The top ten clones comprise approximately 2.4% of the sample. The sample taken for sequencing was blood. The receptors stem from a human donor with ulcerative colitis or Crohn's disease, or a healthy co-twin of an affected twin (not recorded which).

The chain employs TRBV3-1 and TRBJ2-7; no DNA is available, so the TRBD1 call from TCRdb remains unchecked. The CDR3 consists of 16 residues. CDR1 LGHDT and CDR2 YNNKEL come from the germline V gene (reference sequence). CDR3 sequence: CASSGWGQGVSYEQYF.

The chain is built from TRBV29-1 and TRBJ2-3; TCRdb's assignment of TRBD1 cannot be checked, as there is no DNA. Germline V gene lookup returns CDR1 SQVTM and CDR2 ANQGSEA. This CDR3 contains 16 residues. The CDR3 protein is CSVRSGVRTSTDTQYF.

The CDR3 protein is CASSLLAGGYNEQFF. The chain couples TRBV5-1 to TRBJ2-1; the D gene TCRdb calls, TRBD2, cannot be checked with no DNA. Germline-derived CDR1 and CDR2 are SGHRS and YFSETQ. The length of the CDR3 is 15 residues.

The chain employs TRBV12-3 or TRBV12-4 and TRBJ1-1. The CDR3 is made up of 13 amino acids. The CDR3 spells CASSLSGNTEAFF.

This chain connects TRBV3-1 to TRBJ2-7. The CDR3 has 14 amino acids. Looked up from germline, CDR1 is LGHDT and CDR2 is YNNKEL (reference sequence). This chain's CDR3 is CASSQLAGSYEQYF.

CDR3 sequence: CASSQSSTDTQYF. This chain connects TRBV11-2 to TRBJ2-3. The germline CDR1 and CDR2 sequences are SGHAT and FQNNGV. The CDR3 totals 13 residues.

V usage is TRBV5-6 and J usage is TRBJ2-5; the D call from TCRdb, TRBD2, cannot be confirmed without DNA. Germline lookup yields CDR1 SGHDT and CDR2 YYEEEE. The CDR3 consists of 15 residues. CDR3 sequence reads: CASSASRDSEETQYF.

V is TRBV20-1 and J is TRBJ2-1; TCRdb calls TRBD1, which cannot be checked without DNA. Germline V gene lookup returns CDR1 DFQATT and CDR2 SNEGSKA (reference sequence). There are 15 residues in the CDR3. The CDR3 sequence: CSARESTGGENEQFF.

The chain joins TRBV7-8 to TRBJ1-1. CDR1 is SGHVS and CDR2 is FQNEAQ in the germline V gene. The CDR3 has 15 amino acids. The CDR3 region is CASSHDRDLATKAFF.

The CDR3 sequence is CASSPLLAGASPYEQYF. V usage is TRBV18 and J usage is TRBJ2-7; TCRdb gives TRBD2 as the D gene, but with no DNA this cannot be confirmed. Germline V CDR1 and CDR2: KGHSH, LQKENI. This CDR3 comprises 17 residues.

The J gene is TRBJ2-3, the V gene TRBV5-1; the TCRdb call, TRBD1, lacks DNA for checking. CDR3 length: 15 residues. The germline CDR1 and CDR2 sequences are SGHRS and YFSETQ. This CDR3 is CASSADRVNADTQYF.